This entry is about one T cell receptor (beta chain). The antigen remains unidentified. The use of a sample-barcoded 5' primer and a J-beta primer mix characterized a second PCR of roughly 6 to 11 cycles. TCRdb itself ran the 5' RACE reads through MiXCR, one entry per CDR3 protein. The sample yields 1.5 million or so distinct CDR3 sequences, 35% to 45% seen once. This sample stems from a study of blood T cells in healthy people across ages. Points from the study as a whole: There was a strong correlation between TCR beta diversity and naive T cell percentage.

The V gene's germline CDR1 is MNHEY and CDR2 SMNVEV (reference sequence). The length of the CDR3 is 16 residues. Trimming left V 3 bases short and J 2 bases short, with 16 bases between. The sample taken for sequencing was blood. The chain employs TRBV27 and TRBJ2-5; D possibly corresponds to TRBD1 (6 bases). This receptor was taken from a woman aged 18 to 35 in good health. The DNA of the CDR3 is TGTGCCAGCAGTTTTACGCTACAGGGCAAGCAAGAGACCCAGTACTTC. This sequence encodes CASSFTLQGKQETQYF.